This T cell receptor beta chain is from a study of T-cell memory formation after mild COVID-19. General study results and limits: Clones that contracted from day 15 to 85 had balanced CD4/CD8; later expanders were CD4+ biased. Some clones that responded were present in memory (sampled pre-infection), which suggests cross-reactive memory joined. Clones that contracted clustered mainly in CM and EM if CD4+ and in EMRA if CD8+.

Germline V gives CDR1 LGHNA, CDR2 YNFKEQ. V was pared by 0 bases and J by 6 bases, with 16 bases between. CDR3 length: 16 amino acids. Comment on this clonotype: Its antigen is not known.

With constant-segment primers, 5'RACE yielded cDNA libraries of TCR alpha and TCR beta that carried sample barcodes and UMIs. TCRdb passed the 5' RACE reads through MiXCR, listing each CDR3 protein once. The profile covers hundreds of thousands of distinct CDR3 sequences, with less than 20% appearing a single time and around 20% taken by the ten largest. This TCR was recovered from a man in his late teens or twenties who had mild COVID-19 (a few samples of this study predate the infection). Cell type and time point are not known. The sequenced sample was PBMCs or a T cell subset sorted from them (not recorded which). The chain couples TRBV4-2 to TRBJ2-3; D unresolved. CDR3 sequence: CASSQDPGNPGDTQYF. The CDR3 nucleotides are TGTGCCAGCAGCCAAGATCCCGGCAACCCCGGGGATACGCAGTATTTT.